This T cell receptor (beta chain) was recovered during a study of shared clonotypes between healthy human individuals. Overall study findings and caveats: Non-shared clonotypes had lower generation probabilities than clonotypes shared by all four sorted-subset donors. Although depth was large, rarefaction showed that sequencing of the sorted subsets was incomplete.

To note about this clone: As yet, its antigen is unknown.

V lost 7 bases to trimming and J lost 8 bases, with 11 bases between them. The germline V gene has CDR1 MNHNY and CDR2 SVGAGI (reference sequence). This CDR3 has 12 residues. The assay was immunoSEQ multiplex PCR, and TCRdb's table has in-frame clones only and misses some. The sample holds under 2,000,000 clones; about 94% are singletons and the top ten take roughly 1%. Naive CD8 isolation took CD45RO-negative cells positively selected for CCR7 and excluded terminally differentiated effector memory CD45RA+ cells. The healthy adult donors were HIV-negative and reported no recent acute infections or vaccinations.

The sequence came from a man between 18 and 29 years old in good health. The chain couples TRBV6-6 to TRBJ1-4; D unresolved. Material for sequencing was naive CD8+ T cells sorted from blood. CDR3 bases: TGTGCCAGCACCCGGGGTCAAGAAAAACTGTTTTTT. As protein: CASTRGQEKLFF.